Detailed here is one T cell receptor beta chain. The target antigen is unknown. This sample stems from a study of T cell repertoires in cytomegalovirus infection. The overall study: Recently described HLA-C-restricted plus well-studied HLA-B-restricted CMV epitopes were used. CMV infection together with matching HLA type was indicated by public TCR beta signatures.

Study-wide results and caveats: HLA-C-restricted CMV-specific TCR beta clonotypes prevailed in the ex vivo response. There were carriers of CMV plus the relevant HLA, and cumulative public TCR beta family frequency identified them.

CDR1 and CDR2 (germline): LGHNA, YNFKEQ. V gave up 0 bases and J gave up 4 bases; unmatched junction bases: 6. CDR3 length: 16 amino acids. TCRdb reprocessed the reads with MiXCR, giving one entry per CDR3 protein. The table has approximately 910,000 distinct CDR3 sequences, approximately 31% seen once. The source of this sequence is a human donor in good health (CMV status not recorded). Some clones in this sample may be carry-over from other donors' samples. V gene TRBV4-2 combines with J gene TRBJ1-2; 9 bases fit TRBD1. Here the sequenced sample was cultured CD8+ T cells from PBMCs, taken from culture after CMV antigen stimulation. In DNA, the CDR3 is TGTGCCAGCAGCCAAGACCCCGGGACAGGGCTCTATGGCTACACCTTC. Translation gives CASSQDPGTGLYGYTF.